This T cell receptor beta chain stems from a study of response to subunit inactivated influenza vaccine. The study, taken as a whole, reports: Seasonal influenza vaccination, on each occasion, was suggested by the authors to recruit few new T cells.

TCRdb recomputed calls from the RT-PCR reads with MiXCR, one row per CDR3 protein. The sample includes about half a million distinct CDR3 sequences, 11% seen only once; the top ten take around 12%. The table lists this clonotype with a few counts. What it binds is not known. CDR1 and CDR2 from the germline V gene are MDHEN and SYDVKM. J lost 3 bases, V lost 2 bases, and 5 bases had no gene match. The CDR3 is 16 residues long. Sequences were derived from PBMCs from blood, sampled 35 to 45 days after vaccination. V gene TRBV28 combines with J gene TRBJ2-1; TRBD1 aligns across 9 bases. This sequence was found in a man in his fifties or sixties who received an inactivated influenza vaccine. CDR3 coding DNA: TGTGCCAGCAGTTTAGGATGGGGACAGGGCTACAATGAGCAGTTCTTC. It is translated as CASSLGWGQGYNEQFF.